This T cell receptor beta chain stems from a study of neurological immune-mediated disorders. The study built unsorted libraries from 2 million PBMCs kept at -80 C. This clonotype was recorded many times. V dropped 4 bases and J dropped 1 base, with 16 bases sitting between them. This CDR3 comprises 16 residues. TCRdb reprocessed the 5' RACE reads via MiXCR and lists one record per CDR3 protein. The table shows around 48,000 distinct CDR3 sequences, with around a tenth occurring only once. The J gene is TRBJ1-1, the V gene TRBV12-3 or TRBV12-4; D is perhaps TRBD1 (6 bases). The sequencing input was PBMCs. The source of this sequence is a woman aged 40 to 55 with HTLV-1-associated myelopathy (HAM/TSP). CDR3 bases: TGTGCCAGCAGTTACGCCGCGGGGGCCCCGAACACTGAAGCTTTCTTT. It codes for CASSYAAGAPNTEAFF.